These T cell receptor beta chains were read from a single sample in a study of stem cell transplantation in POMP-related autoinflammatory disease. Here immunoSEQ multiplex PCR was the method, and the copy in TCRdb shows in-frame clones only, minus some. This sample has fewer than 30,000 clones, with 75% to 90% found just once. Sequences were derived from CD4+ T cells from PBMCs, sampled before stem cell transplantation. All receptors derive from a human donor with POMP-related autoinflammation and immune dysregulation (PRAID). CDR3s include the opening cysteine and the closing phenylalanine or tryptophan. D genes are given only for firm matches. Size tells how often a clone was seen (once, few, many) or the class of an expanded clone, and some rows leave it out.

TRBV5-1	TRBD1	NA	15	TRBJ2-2	CASRISGGDTGELFF	TGCGCCAGCCGCATATCAGGGGGTGACACCGGGGAGCTGTTTTTT
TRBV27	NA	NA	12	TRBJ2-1	CASSLTKYEQFF	TGTGCCAGCAGTTTAACAAAATACGAGCAGTTCTTC
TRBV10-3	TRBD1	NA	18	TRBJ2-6	CAISTRQGRPGGANVLTF	TGTGCCATCAGTACGAGACAGGGGCGTCCGGGAGGGGCCAACGTCCTGACTTTC
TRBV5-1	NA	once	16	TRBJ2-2	CASSFGWQGNTGELFF	TGCGCCAGCAGCTTCGGCTGGCAGGGTAACACCGGGGAGCTGTTTTTT
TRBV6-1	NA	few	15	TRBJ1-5	CASSEAPTNNQPQHF	TGTGCCAGCAGTGAAGCCCCCACTAACAATCAGCCCCAGCATTTT
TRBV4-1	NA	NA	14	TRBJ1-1	CASRKETVNTEAFF	TGCGCCAGCAGAAAGGAGACCGTAAACACTGAAGCTTTCTTT
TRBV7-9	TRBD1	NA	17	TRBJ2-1	CASSLVGWTGLNNEQFF	TGTGCCAGCAGCTTAGTTGGTTGGACAGGGCTCAACAATGAGCAGTTCTTC
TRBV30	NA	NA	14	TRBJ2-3	CAWSGGGPLDTQYF	TGTGCCTGGAGTGGGGGCGGCCCACTCGATACGCAGTATTTT
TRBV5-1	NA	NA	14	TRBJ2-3	CASSLEARGDTQYF	TGCGCCAGCAGCTTGGAAGCTAGGGGGGATACGCAGTATTTT
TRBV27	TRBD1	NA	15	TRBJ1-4	CASSLLSGGGEKLFF	TGTGCCAGCAGTTTACTGTCAGGGGGAGGTGAAAAACTGTTTTTT